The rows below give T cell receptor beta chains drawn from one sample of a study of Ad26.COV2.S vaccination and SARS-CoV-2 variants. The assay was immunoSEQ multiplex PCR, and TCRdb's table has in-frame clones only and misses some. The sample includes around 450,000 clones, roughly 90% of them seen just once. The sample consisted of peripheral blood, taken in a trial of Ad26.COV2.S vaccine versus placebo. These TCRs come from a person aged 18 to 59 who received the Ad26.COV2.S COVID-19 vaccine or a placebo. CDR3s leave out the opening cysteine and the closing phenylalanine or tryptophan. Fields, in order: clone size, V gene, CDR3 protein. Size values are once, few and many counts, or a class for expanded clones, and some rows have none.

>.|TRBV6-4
ASSALPWDRGRSGTEAF
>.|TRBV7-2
ASSFGGDQPQH
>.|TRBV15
ATSRGTENQPQH
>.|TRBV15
ATAEGGDEKLF
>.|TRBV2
ASSFRQGDTEAF
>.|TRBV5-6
ASSYGGDMSRETQY
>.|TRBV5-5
ASIQTSYGSNYGYT
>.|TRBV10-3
AISDGTGQDQPQH
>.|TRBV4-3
ASSQPRPGRNQPQH
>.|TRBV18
ASSPVGLNEQF
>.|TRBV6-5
ASSYGRPGELF
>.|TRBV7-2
ASSFWQSYEQY
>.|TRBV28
ASTSGPEEY
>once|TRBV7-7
ASSRSGGPNTGELF
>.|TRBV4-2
ASSPQNGGDTGELF
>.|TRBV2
ASSDTRSQVGEQF
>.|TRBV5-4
ASSLRARGGGREKLF
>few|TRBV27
ASSSRRVANEKLF
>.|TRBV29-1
SVEGENTGELF
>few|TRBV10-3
AISVRGGVPYEQY
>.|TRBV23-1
ASSLRGAGETQY
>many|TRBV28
ASRDKDRGLGYEQY
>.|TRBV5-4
ASRPGLAGRTDTQY
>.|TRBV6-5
ASSPDGGRLYEQY
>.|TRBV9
ASSVTGNEQF
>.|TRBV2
ASRGTASSGNTIY
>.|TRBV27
ASSFGTGAYEQY
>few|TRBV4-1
ASSQEPQLFEQY
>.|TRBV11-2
ASSRGQGAIDTQY
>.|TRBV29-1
SVVPPTDTQY
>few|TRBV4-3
ASSQEGFSGNTIY
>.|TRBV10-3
AISGGGNTEAF
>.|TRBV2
ASRIRRDIFLQPQH
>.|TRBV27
ASSLLANSYEQY
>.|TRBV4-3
ASSQGVASSYEQY
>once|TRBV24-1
ATSGPGQGSRNIQY
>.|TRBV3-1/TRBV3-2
ASSPAVYPTSGGANEQF
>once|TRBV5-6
ASSLVTGYTEAF
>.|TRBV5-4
ASSLRLAGNTGELF
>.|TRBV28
ASTPLAGGLGEQY
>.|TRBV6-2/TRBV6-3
ASSFGLFNSPLH
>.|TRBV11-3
ASSLGDRAQY
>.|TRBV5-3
ARSLGPRAGGRDTQY
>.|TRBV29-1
SVEELTGYEQY
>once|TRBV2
ASSPGREKLF
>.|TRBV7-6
ASSLGQGEGNTIY
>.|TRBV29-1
SVERGQSSYNEQF
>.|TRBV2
ASRDRGRGYGYT